The 29 T cell receptor beta chains reported below all come from one sample, sequenced in a study of cytomegalovirus exposure and HLA in healthy donors. Using immunoSEQ multiplex PCR, the repertoire was profiled, and TCRdb retains in-frame clones only, with some absent. The sample yields some 250,000 clones, 90% seen once. Sequenced material: PBMCs. Receptor source: a woman aged 18-29 years in good health and CMV-seronegative.

The rearrangement joins TRBV6-5 to TRBJ2-5; 9 nucleotides agree with TRBD2. Germline values: CDR1 MNHEY, CDR2 SVGAGI. The length of the CDR3 is 14 residues. V shed 6 bases and J 2 bases; nucleotides not matched to a gene: 4. CDR3 in DNA: TGTGCCAGCAGGCTAGCGGGACCTCAAGAGACCCAGTACTTC. Protein: CASRLAGPQETQYF.

The V and J genes are TRBV10-3 and TRBJ2-2; 7 nucleotides agree with TRBD1. With 4 bases clipped from V and 2 bases from J, the junction kept 4 bases outside the gene matches. CDR1 ENHRY and CDR2 SYGVKD come from the germline V gene. The CDR3 sequence is 15 residues long. CDR3 amino acids: CAISVDRANTGELFF. In DNA, the CDR3 is TGTGCCATCAGTGTCGACAGGGCAAACACCGGGGAGCTGTTTTTT.

This clone is a singleton in its sample. The CDR3 nucleotides read TGTGCCAGCTCACCACCGGTCAGGGAGGTCACCGGGGAGCTGTTTTTT. Translation gives CASSPPVREVTGELFF. V and J are TRBV18 and TRBJ2-2, with D possibly being TRBD2 (6 bases). Trimming took off 0 bases at V and 4 bases at J, with 12 bases between the two ends. Germline V lookup: CDR1 KGHSH, CDR2 LQKENI. The CDR3 consists of 16 residues.

V gene TRBV7-9 combines with J gene TRBJ2-5; TRBD2 aligns across 14 bases. The CDR3 has 17 residues. Germline lookup yields CDR1 SEHNR and CDR2 FQNEAQ (reference sequence). Unmatched junction bases numbered 12, after V lost 5 bases and J lost 7 bases. The CDR3 DNA reads as TGTGCCAGCAGCCGGCCCCTGGGACTAGCGGGGGAGGTGACCCAGTACTTC. Its protein is CASSRPLGLAGEVTQYF.

This clone appeared a single time. CDR3 DNA sequence: TGTGCCAGCAGTGAGCAGGGGAACACTGAAGCTTTCTTT. Translated, it gives CASSEQGNTEAFF. The chain combines TRBV6-4 with TRBJ1-1; possible D gene TRBD1, 5 bases. This CDR3 is 13 amino acids long. The V gene's germline CDR1 is MRHNA and CDR2 SNTAGT. Trimming shortened V by 3 bases and J by 1 base, and 6 bases separated the two germline ends.

The CDR3 sequence: CASSFNDRVDNEQFF. The CDR3 nucleotides read TGTGCCAGCAGCTTCAATGACAGGGTGGACAATGAGCAGTTCTTC. The rearrangement uses TRBV7-9 and TRBJ2-1; 7 bases are a match to TRBD1. Germline V CDR1 and CDR2: SEHNR, FQNEAQ (reference sequence). The trim removed 3 bases at V and 5 bases at J, leaving 7 bases unmatched. The CDR3 runs to 15 residues. Drawing the rest from reference TRBV7-9 and TRBJ2-1, the complete variable domain is DTGVSQNPRHKITKRGQNVTFRCDPISEHNRLYWYRQTLGQGPEFLTYFQNEAQLEKSRLLSDRFSAERPKGSFSTLEIQRTEQGDSAMYLCASSFNDRVDNEQFFGPGTRLTVL.

The rearrangement links TRBV28 to TRBJ2-3, with TRBD2 matching over 7 bases. V dropped 5 bases and J dropped 3; count of bases not matched to a gene: 8. CDR3 length: 15 amino acids. Germline CDR1 and CDR2: MDHEN and SYDVKM. The chain's CDR3 is CASSRTSVGTDTQYF. CDR3 sequence (DNA): TGTGCCAGCAGTCGGACTAGTGTAGGGACAGATACGCAGTATTTT.

The chain links TRBV7-2 to TRBJ1-2; 9 nucleotides match TRBD1. Germline-derived CDR1 and CDR2 are SGHTA and FQGNSA. V was pared by 8 bases and J by 4 bases, with 2 bases of the junction left unmatched. The CDR3 extends over 12 amino acids. This chain's CDR3 is CASLTGGYGYTF. CDR3 in DNA: TGTGCCAGCTTGACAGGGGGCTATGGCTACACCTTC.

The genes are TRBV5-6 and TRBJ1-1; 12 bases align to TRBD1. Trimming took 3 bases from V and 3 from J; bases not matched to a gene: 6. CDR3 size: 16 residues. Germline V gene sequence: CDR1 SGHDT, CDR2 YYEEEE. As DNA, the CDR3 is TGTGCCAGCAGCTACCGGGACAGGGGGCTTTACACTGAAGCTTTCTTT. Protein: CASSYRDRGLYTEAFF.

The chain combines TRBV27 with TRBJ2-1; 8 bases fit TRBD1. The trim removed 5 bases at V and 9 bases at J, leaving 6 bases unmatched. CDR1 MNHEY and CDR2 SMNVEV come from the germline V gene (reference sequence). This CDR3 has 13 amino acids. The CDR3 spells CASSPQDRGEQFF. CDR3 nucleotide sequence: TGTGCCAGCAGTCCCCAAGACAGGGGTGAGCAGTTCTTC.

This chain uses TRBV6-5 with TRBJ1-2; 8 bases fit TRBD1. CDR1 is MNHEY and CDR2 is SVGAGI in the germline V gene. V lost 4 bases to trimming and J lost 6 bases; unmatched junction nucleotides: 10. This CDR3 contains 15 residues. The CDR3 is CASSSDRGFLDGYTF. The CDR3 nucleotides are TGTGCCAGCAGTTCTGACAGGGGATTTTTGGATGGCTACACCTTC.

V is TRBV28 and J is TRBJ1-1; D is uncertain. The length of the CDR3 is 13 residues. Germline V gene lookup returns CDR1 MDHEN and CDR2 SYDVKM. V was shortened by 8 bases and J by 1 base, with 11 bases between the two germline ends. The CDR3 DNA sequence: TGTGCCAGCCTGCCCCCCAGGAACACTGAAGCTTTCTTT. Residues: CASLPPRNTEAFF.

The genes are TRBV28 and TRBJ2-7; 9 bases agree with TRBD2. The J segment lost 5 bases and the V segment lost 3 bases, leaving 8 bases of the junction unmatched. Germline CDR1 reads MDHEN; CDR2 reads SYDVKM. There are 15 residues in the CDR3. CDR3 DNA sequence: TGTGCCAGCAGTTTCCAGTCTAGCGGGGTCGACGAGCAGTACTTC. The encoded protein is CASSFQSSGVDEQYF.

The J gene is TRBJ1-1, the V gene TRBV20-1, with no clear D. Germline V gives CDR1 DFQATT, CDR2 SNEGSKA (reference sequence). The CDR3 has 11 residues. The V gene lost 4 bases and the J gene lost 4 bases, with 7 bases spanning the gap. The CDR3 nucleotides are TGCAGTGCTACCCCGGGCACTGAAGCTTTCTTT. Translating gives CSATPGTEAFF.

The chain employs TRBV10-3 and TRBJ2-5, with D tentatively TRBD1 (5 bases). The ends were cut back, 9 bases at V and 3 bases at J, with 5 bases in the middle. Germline CDR1 is ENHRY and CDR2 is SYGVKD. The CDR3 is 10 amino acids. In DNA, the CDR3 is TGTGCCATAGGGGAAGAGACCCAGTACTTC. It is translated as CAIGEETQYF.

J is TRBJ1-5 and V is TRBV5-1, with 7 nucleotides matching TRBD1. Trimming removed 4 bases from V and 1 base from J; junction bases left unmatched: 20. This CDR3 region has 20 residues. The germline V gene has CDR1 SGHRS and CDR2 YFSETQ. The CDR3 here is CASSTPSTGTKLLSNQPQHF. CDR3 in DNA: TGCGCCAGCAGCACGCCCTCGACAGGGACGAAACTCTTGAGCAATCAGCCCCAGCATTTT.

The chain recombines TRBV6-6 with TRBJ2-7; 9 positions agree with TRBD2. Germline-derived CDR1 and CDR2 are MNHNY and SVGAGI (reference sequence). This CDR3 region has 14 residues. Unmatched junction bases numbered 8, after V lost 8 bases and J lost 3 bases. The CDR3 DNA reads TGTGCCAGCCAGAAAAGCGGGGGGCTCTACGAGCAGTACTTC. Its protein is CASQKSGGLYEQYF.

The chain couples TRBV15 to TRBJ1-5, with 7 bases aligning to TRBD1. The length of the CDR3 is 17 residues. Germline values: CDR1 LNHNV, CDR2 YYDKDF (reference sequence). Unmatched junction bases numbered 11, after V lost 4 bases and J lost 2 bases. The CDR3 DNA reads TGTGCCACCAGCACGGACAGGCACGGGGGAGGCAATCAGCCCCAGCATTTT. The encoded protein is CATSTDRHGGGNQPQHF.

The rearrangement uses TRBV28 and TRBJ2-4, with 12 bases identical to TRBD2. The V gene's germline CDR1 is MDHEN and CDR2 SYDVKM. There are 15 residues in the CDR3. The trim removed 5 bases at V and 7 bases at J, leaving 6 bases unmatched. For the CDR3, the DNA is TGTGCCAGCAGTAAGCTAGCGGGGGGGGCGAACATTCAGTACTTC. Translating it yields CASSKLAGGANIQYF.

The chain has TRBV7-9 and TRBJ2-7; 7 bases are shared with TRBD1. This CDR3 has 15 amino acids. The V and J ends lost 5 bases and 5 bases, in that order; junction bases with no gene match: 12. CDR1 is SEHNR and CDR2 is FQNEAQ in the germline V gene (reference sequence). The CDR3 reads CASSKGADRANEQYV. As DNA, the CDR3 is TGTGCCAGCAGCAAAGGGGCCGACAGGGCTAACGAGCAGTACGTC.

The V gene is TRBV11-2, the J gene TRBJ2-1; tentatively, D is TRBD1 (5 bases). V shed 1 base and J shed 6 bases, with 13 bases lying between them. The CDR3 covers 15 residues. CDR1 SGHAT and CDR2 FQNNGV come from the germline V gene. Written as DNA, the CDR3 is TGTGCCAGCAGCTTAGGACAGTACTTAGGCAATGAGCAGTTCTTC. This sequence encodes CASSLGQYLGNEQFF.

This chain links TRBV6-5 with TRBJ1-1; 8 bases agree with TRBD1. CDR1 is MNHEY and CDR2 is SVGAGI in the germline V gene. The CDR3 spans 14 residues. The junction had 7 bases not matched to a gene; V was cut back by 7 bases and J by 3 bases. The CDR3: CASKDSGGYTEAFF. The CDR3 region has the DNA TGTGCCAGCAAAGACTCAGGGGGCTACACTGAAGCTTTCTTT.

The chain couples TRBV6-1 to TRBJ2-7, with D possibly TRBD1 on 6 matching bases. Germline V lookup: CDR1 MNHNS, CDR2 SASEGT. V dropped 4 bases and J dropped 6 bases, with 13 bases sitting between them. The CDR3 covers 13 residues. The CDR3 here is CASSADRYGEQYV. CDR3 bases: TGTGCCAGCAGTGCCGACAGGTACGGCGAGCAGTACGTC.

The gene calls are TRBV6-1 and TRBJ2-7, with 7 bases matching TRBD2. The germline CDR1 and CDR2 sequences are MNHNS and SASEGT. The CDR3 consists of 15 residues. The V and J ends lost 0 bases and 7 bases, in that order; junction bases with no gene match: 9. CDR3 coding DNA: TGTGCCAGCAGTGAAGCGCGGGGGATTAATAAGGAGCAGTACGTC. Translated: CASSEARGINKEQYV.

In DNA, the CDR3 is TGTGCCAGCAGCCCCCTAGGACAGGGCTACGAGCAGTACTTC. This sequence encodes CASSPLGQGYEQYF. The chain employs TRBV5-5 and TRBJ2-7, with TRBD1 matching over 8 bases. Germline CDR1 reads SGHKS; CDR2 reads YYEKEE (reference sequence). Trimming removed 4 bases from V and 3 bases from J; junction bases left unmatched: 6. This CDR3 region has 14 residues.

The CDR3 loop reads CASSFRQGETQYF. DNA of the CDR3: TGCGCCAGCAGCTTTCGACAGGGGGAGACCCAGTACTTC. The chain links TRBV5-1 to TRBJ2-5, with 8 positions matching TRBD1. V lost 2 bases to trimming and J lost 5 bases; unmatched junction nucleotides: 2. Germline-derived CDR1 and CDR2 are SGHRS and YFSETQ. This CDR3 has 13 residues.

J is TRBJ1-6 and V is TRBV5-6; D not certain. The CDR3 extends over 15 amino acids. The germline V gene has CDR1 SGHDT and CDR2 YYEEEE. Trimming cost V 4 bases and J 7 bases, with 15 bases left between them. DNA for the CDR3: TGTGCCAGCAGCCTTGGTAGCAGCGCCAATTCACCCCTCCACTTT. Encoded protein: CASSLGSSANSPLHF.

The J gene is TRBJ2-5, the V gene TRBV9, with TRBD2 identical over 12 bases. Germline CDR1 is SGDLS and CDR2 is YYNGEE. CDR3 length equals 16 residues. Unmatched junction bases numbered 4, after V lost 4 bases and J lost 0 bases. The DNA for the CDR3 is TGTGCCAGCAGCTCCGGGACTAGCGGGTACCAAGAGACCCAGTACTTC. Protein product: CASSSGTSGYQETQYF.

This clone was counted once. At one of its ends the junction is not consistent with the germline gene, which may arise from a read error. The chain uses TRBV7-3 and TRBJ2-7, with a possible D match to TRBD1 (6 bases). Looked up from germline, CDR1 is SGHTA and CDR2 is FQGTGA. CDR3 length: 13 amino acids. The CDR3 loop is CASSISQTGPVVF. Here the CDR3 DNA reads TGTGCCAGCAGCATATCCCAGACAGGTCCTGTCGTCTTC. Together with reference TRBV7-3 and TRBJ2-7, the CDR3 gives the full variable domain: GAGVSQTPSNKVTEKGKYVELRCDPISGHTALYWYRQSLGQGPEFLIYFQGTGAADDSGLPNDRFFAVRPEGSVSTLKIQRTERGDSAVYLCASSISQTGPVVFGPGTRLTVT.